This TCR beta chain is drawn from a study of T cell responses to AZD1222 COVID-19 vaccine. CDR1 is SNHLY and CDR2 is FYNNEI in the germline V gene. This CDR3 has 13 amino acids. Deletions cut 4 bases from V and 5 bases from J, with 11 bases between. Only in-frame clones appear in the TCRdb table, and some are missing; sequencing was by immunoSEQ multiplex PCR. The sample has over 100,000 clones, around nine tenths seen once; the top ten hold under 9%. The origin of this receptor is an adult in good health. Sequences were derived from peripheral blood, sampled on day 0 of AZD1222 vaccination. This chain joins TRBV2 and TRBJ2-5; perhaps D is TRBD1 or TRBD2 (5 bases each). For the CDR3, the DNA is TGTGCCAGCAGTGTGGGACCGGAGGAGACCCAGTACTTC. Its translation: CASSVGPEETQYF. Variable domain in full (rest from reference TRBV2 and TRBJ2-5): EPEVTQTPSHQVTQMGQEVILRCVPISNHLYFYWYRQILGQKVEFLVSFYNNEISEKSEIFDDQFSVERPDGSNFTLKIRSTKLEDSAMYFCASSVGPEETQYFGPGTRLLVL.